The next 17 T cell receptor beta chains were all read from a single sample in a study of blood T cell repertoires in COVID-19. Method: immunoSEQ multiplex PCR; TCRdb's copy keeps in-frame clones and lacks some. Altogether 150,000 to 200,000 clones are present, roughly 80% being singletons, with the ten largest covering over 5%. Sequencing was carried out using peripheral blood. The source of these receptors is a young woman with acute or convalescent COVID-19.

The chain recombines TRBV28 with TRBJ2-5; a possible D gene is TRBD2 (5 bases). Trimming removed 6 bases from V and 2 bases from J, with 10 bases in between. Germline CDR1 reads MDHEN; CDR2 reads SYDVKM. CDR3 length equals 13 residues. The DNA for the CDR3 is TGTGCCAGCAGGCCGGACTGGCAAGAGACCCAGTACTTC. This gives the protein CASRPDWQETQYF. The entire variable domain, with the rest obtained from reference TRBV28 and TRBJ2-5, is as follows: DVKVTQSSRYLVKRTGEKVFLECVQDMDHENMFWYRQDPGLGLRLIYFSYDVKMKEKGDIPEGYSVSREKKERFSLILESASTNQTSMYLCASRPDWQETQYFGPGTRLLVL.

As DNA, the CDR3 is TGTGCCACCAGCCGGGACAGGTTTGAAAAACTGTTTTTT. Encoded protein: CATSRDRFEKLFF. The V call is TRBV15, the J call TRBJ1-4; 8 bases are shared with TRBD1. Trimming removed 5 bases from V and 7 bases from J; junction bases left unmatched: 3. The CDR3 spans 13 residues. CDR1 and CDR2 from the germline V gene are LNHNV and YYDKDF (reference sequence). The variable domain in full, completed from reference TRBV15 and TRBJ1-4, reads DAMVIQNPRYQVTQFGKPVTLSCSQTLNHNVMYWYQQKSSQAPKLLFHYYDKDFNNEADTPDNFQSRRPNTSFCFLDIRSPGLGDTAMYLCATSRDRFEKLFFGSGTQLSVL.

The V gene is TRBV5-6, the J gene TRBJ1-1; no definite D call. Germline V CDR1 and CDR2: SGHDT, YYEEEE. Trimming shortened V by 4 bases and J by 1 base, and 8 bases separated the two germline ends. This CDR3 comprises 13 residues. The CDR3 loop reads CASSPKPNTEAFF. The CDR3 nucleotides are TGTGCCAGCAGCCCTAAGCCGAACACTGAAGCTTTCTTT.

The rearrangement links TRBV11-3 to TRBJ2-3, with no clear D. This CDR3 contains 12 residues. V dropped 3 bases and J dropped 2 bases, with 3 bases sitting between them. The germline V gene encodes CDR1 SGHNT and CDR2 YENEEA. The CDR3 DNA is TGTGCCAGCAGCTTTAACACAGATACGCAGTATTTT. Encoded protein: CASSFNTDTQYF. The whole variable domain, remainder taken from reference TRBV11-3 and TRBJ2-3, is EAGVVQSPRYKIIEKKQPVAFWCNPISGHNTLYWYLQNLGQGPELLIRYENEEAVDDSQLPKDRFSAERLKGVDSTLKIQPAELGDSAVYLCASSFNTDTQYFGPGTRLTVL.

The V gene is TRBV9, the J gene TRBJ2-6; 7 bases align to TRBD1. Germline CDR1 and CDR2: SGDLS and YYNGEE. V was pared by 0 bases and J by 3 bases, with 3 bases of the junction left unmatched. The CDR3 runs 16 residues. Here the CDR3 DNA reads TGTGCCAGCAGCGTAGAGGGGGCGCGTGGGGCCAACGTCCTGACTTTC. Its protein product is CASSVEGARGANVLTF.

The chain has TRBV5-1 and TRBJ1-3; D may be TRBD1 (5 bases). The germline gives CDR1 SGHRS, CDR2 YFSETQ. V was cut by 2 bases and J by 8 bases, with 11 bases left in between. The CDR3 is 13 residues long. The CDR3 sequence is CASSLGAKDTIYF. In DNA, the CDR3 is TGCGCCAGCAGCTTAGGGGCGAAGGACACCATATATTTT.

The rearrangement uses TRBV25-1 and TRBJ2-5, with 8 bases that match TRBD1. CDR3 length: 13 residues. V dropped 8 bases and J dropped 4; count of bases not matched to a gene: 6. Germline V gene sequence: CDR1 MGHDK, CDR2 SYGVNS. The CDR3 loop is CASAKTGAETQYF. The CDR3 DNA is TGTGCCAGCGCCAAGACAGGGGCAGAGACCCAGTACTTC.

The genes are TRBV6-5 and TRBJ1-5; D is ambiguous. Germline loops: CDR1 MNHEY, CDR2 SVGAGI. Trimming pared 0 bases from V and 0 bases from J, leaving 6 bases between. This CDR3 has 15 amino acids. CDR3 sequence: CASSYSRDSNQPQHF. DNA of the CDR3: TGTGCCAGCAGTTACTCCCGGGATAGCAATCAGCCCCAGCATTTT.

In this sample, this clone turned up once. V gene TRBV5-6 combines with J gene TRBJ1-2; possible D gene TRBD1, 5 bases. V lost 3 bases, J lost 7 bases, and 10 bases lay in between. The CDR3 has 12 residues. Germline V gives CDR1 SGHDT, CDR2 YYEEEE. The CDR3 DNA reads as TGTGCCAGCAGCTCCGGCGGGGGTGGCTACACCTTC. Translation: CASSSGGGGYTF.

The chain couples TRBV25-1 to TRBJ1-5; 8 nucleotides align to TRBD1. The germline gives CDR1 MGHDK, CDR2 SYGVNS. The length of the CDR3 is 12 residues. Trimming removed 7 bases from V and 4 bases from J; junction bases left unmatched: 0. The CDR3 region is CASNRGNQPQHF. The CDR3 DNA reads as TGTGCCAGCAACAGGGGGAATCAGCCCCAGCATTTT. The full variable domain, in which reference TRBV25-1 and TRBJ1-5 provide the parts outside the CDR3, is EADIYQTPRYLVIGTGKKITLECSQTMGHDKMYWYQQDPGMELHLIHYSYGVNSTEKGDLSSESTVSRIRTEHFPLTLESARPSHTSQYLCASNRGNQPQHFGDGTRLSIL.

The chain uses TRBV7-9 and TRBJ1-4; no reliable D call. The V end was cut by 0 bases, the J end by 7 bases, with 15 bases between. CDR3 length: 16 amino acids. Germline V CDR1 and CDR2: SEHNR, FQNEAQ (reference sequence). CDR3 coding DNA: TGTGCCAGCAGCTTAGCGGGCGCCCTTGGAGGTGAAAAACTGTTTTTT. It codes for CASSLAGALGGEKLFF.

The chain carries TRBV28 and TRBJ1-3, with D perhaps TRBD1 (6 bases). Germline assignment: CDR1 MDHEN and CDR2 SYDVKM. There are 15 residues in the CDR3. The germline V and J ends were trimmed by 3 bases and 4 bases, with 13 bases remaining between them. DNA of the CDR3: TGTGCCAGCAGTTTCGCTGGGGGCGCCGGAAACACCATATATTTT. This gives the protein CASSFAGGAGNTIYF.

The V gene is TRBV5-1, the J gene TRBJ2-1; 12 bases line up with TRBD2. Germline CDR1 reads SGHRS; CDR2 reads YFSETQ. The junction had 4 bases not matched to a gene; V was cut back by 4 bases and J by 5 bases. The CDR3 is 15 amino acids. The CDR3 sequence is CASSPGLAGHNEQFF. The DNA of the CDR3 is TGCGCCAGCAGCCCGGGACTAGCGGGTCACAATGAGCAGTTCTTC.

CDR3 sequence: CASSQDREEQYF. The CDR3 DNA follows: TGTGCCAGCAGCCAGGACAGGGAAGAGCAGTACTTC. This rearrangement joins TRBV6-6 to TRBJ2-7; 8 bases match TRBD1. J was trimmed by 7 bases and V by 6 bases; bases with no gene match: 5. Germline values: CDR1 MNHNY, CDR2 SVGAGI (reference sequence). The CDR3 covers 12 residues.

This clone was detected once. The chain couples TRBV28 to TRBJ1-2; 8 bases map to TRBD1. The CDR3 is made up of 14 amino acids. Germline V CDR1 and CDR2: MDHEN, SYDVKM. With 6 bases clipped from V and 3 bases from J, the junction kept 6 bases outside the gene matches. DNA for the CDR3: TGTGCCAGCAGATCAGGGGGCCTCGACTATGGCTACACCTTC. Encoded protein: CASRSGGLDYGYTF.

DNA of the CDR3: TGTGCCAGCAGTGTAGACAACCACGAGCAGTACTTC. It encodes CASSVDNHEQYF. J is TRBJ2-7 and V is TRBV27; D not resolved. CDR1 and CDR2 (germline): MNHEY, SMNVEV (reference sequence). Between the trimmed V and J ends, which lost 5 bases and 5 bases, there was a span of 10 bases. The CDR3 spans 12 residues.

The J gene is TRBJ2-3, the V gene TRBV10-3; 12 bases match TRBD2. CDR3 size: 18 residues. With 4 bases clipped from V and 1 base from J, the junction kept 9 bases outside the gene matches. The germline gives CDR1 ENHRY, CDR2 SYGVKD. The CDR3 sequence is CAISAPGTSGWGTDTQYF. For the CDR3, the DNA is TGTGCCATCAGTGCCCCCGGGACTAGCGGGTGGGGCACAGATACGCAGTATTTT.